One sample yielded the 7 T cell receptor beta chains listed below, sequenced in a study of preoperative IRX-2 immunotherapy in early breast cancer. Documented treatment: preoperative locoregional IRX-2 cytokine immunotherapy. Using immunoSEQ multiplex PCR, the repertoire was profiled, and TCRdb retains in-frame clones only, with some absent. The data show under 30,000 clones, with around 89% seen just once and approximately 9.4% held by the top ten. Sequenced here: tumor tissue, sampled after IRX-2 immunotherapy. These receptors were taken from a human donor with breast cancer.

V gene TRBV2 combines with J gene TRBJ2-7, with D unclear. This CDR3 has 12 amino acids. CDR1 and CDR2 from the germline V gene are SNHLY and FYNNEI. V was trimmed by 3 bases and J by 2 bases, leaving 5 bases between them. CDR3 coding DNA: TGTGCCAGCAGTGAGTTAGCCTACGAGCAGTACTTC. Translating gives CASSELAYEQYF.

The gene calls are TRBV5-4 and TRBJ2-3; D is uncertain. This CDR3 is 13 amino acids long. V was trimmed by 0 bases and J by 4 bases, leaving 6 bases between them. Germline V CDR1 and CDR2: SGHNT, YYREEE (reference sequence). The CDR3, as DNA: TGTGCCAGCAGCTTGGATGATTCAGATACGCAGTATTTT. Translating it yields CASSLDDSDTQYF.

The rearrangement links TRBV21-1 to TRBJ2-2. TRBV21-1 is an annotated pseudogene. This CDR3 is built from 9 residues. The CDR3 nucleotides are TGTGCCAGGACAGAGGGGCGGTTTTTT. Residues: CARTEGRFF.

The V call is TRBV7-2, the J call TRBJ1-2, with D unresolved. Germline V gene data show CDR1 as SGHTA and CDR2 as FQGNSA. V was clipped by 5 bases and J by 3 bases, with 22 bases between them. The length of the CDR3 is 17 residues. As DNA, the CDR3 is TGTGCCAGCAGCCCGAGCGGGGTTCTTCTTCTGGACTATGGCTACACCTTC. Translating it yields CASSPSGVLLLDYGYTF. Combining the CDR3 with reference TRBV7-2 and TRBJ1-2 gives the whole variable domain GAGVSQSPSNKVTEKGKDVELRCDPISGHTALYWYRQSLGQGLEFLIYFQGNSAPDKSGLPSDRFSAERTGGSVSTLTIQRTQQEDSAVYLCASSPSGVLLLDYGYTFGSGTRLTVV.

The chain links TRBV5-1 to TRBJ2-7; D remains ambiguous. Trimming removed 0 bases from V and 3 bases from J, with 7 bases in between. Per germline, CDR1 SGHRS and CDR2 YFSETQ. This CDR3 comprises 13 residues. The CDR3 here is CASSLAVGYEQYF. The CDR3 region has the DNA TGCGCCAGCAGCTTGGCCGTGGGCTACGAGCAGTACTTC.

Written as DNA, the CDR3 is TGCGCCAGCAGCCAAAACCTGGGGGGAGGCACCGGGGAGCTGTTTTTT. It translates to CASSQNLGGGTGELFF. The chain links TRBV4-3 to TRBJ2-2; tentative D call: TRBD2 (6 bases). Deletions cut 2 bases from V and 4 bases from J, with 14 bases between. The CDR3 is 16 amino acids. Germline V gene lookup returns CDR1 LGHNA and CDR2 YSLEER.

This chain links TRBV5-4 with TRBJ1-4; D is possibly TRBD1 (5 bases). Trimming shortened V by 4 bases and J by 0 bases, and 10 bases separated the two germline ends. CDR1 is SGHNT and CDR2 is YYREEE in the germline V gene (reference sequence). The CDR3 has 15 residues. The CDR3 nucleotides read TGTGCCAGCAGCGCGCCGACAGCAACTAATGAAAAACTGTTTTTT. It yields the protein CASSAPTATNEKLFF.